The clone carrying this T cell receptor beta chain was found a few times. Its target is unknown. Expressed TCRB transcripts were sequenced because the isolated RNA had all been reverse transcribed beforehand. Here immunoSEQ multiplex PCR was the method, and the copy in TCRdb shows in-frame clones only, minus some. The table includes around 260,000 clones, approximately 25% detected once. This entry is derived from a study of beta chain features in type 1 diabetes. Study-level results: TCRB CDR3 length was moderately but significantly reduced in all four CD4+ subsets of Type 1 diabetes patients.

Markers CD45RO/CCR7/CD25/CD127/CD95/CD27 served to sort CD4+ naive, central memory, regulatory and stem cell-like memory cells. The V gene lost 2 bases and the J gene lost 3 bases, with 19 bases spanning the gap. CDR1 and CDR2 from the germline V gene are SQVTM and ANQGSEA. The CDR3 length is 16 residues. The clonotype originates from a woman aged 25 to 39 with type 1 diabetes. Sequences were obtained from naive CD4+ T cells from blood. The chain has TRBV29-1 and TRBJ1-1, with D unclear. The CDR3 nucleotides read TGCAGCGTTGAAAAAAACCCATGGGGAGGCGACACTGAAGCTTTCTTT. Its protein is CSVEKNPWGGDTEAFF.